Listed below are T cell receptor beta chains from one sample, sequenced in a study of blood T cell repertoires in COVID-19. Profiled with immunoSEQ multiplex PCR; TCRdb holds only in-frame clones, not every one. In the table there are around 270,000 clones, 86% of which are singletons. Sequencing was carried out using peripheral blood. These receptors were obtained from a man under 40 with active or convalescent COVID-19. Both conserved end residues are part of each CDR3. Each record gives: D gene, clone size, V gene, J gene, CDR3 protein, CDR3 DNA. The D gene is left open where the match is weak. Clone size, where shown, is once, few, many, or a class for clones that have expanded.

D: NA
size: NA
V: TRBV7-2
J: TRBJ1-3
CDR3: CASSSQGGNTIYF
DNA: TGTGCCAGCAGCTCTCAGGGAGGAAACACCATATATTTT

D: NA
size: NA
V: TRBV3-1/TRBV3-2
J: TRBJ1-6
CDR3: CASSQDLLGGKALHF
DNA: TGTGCCAGCAGCCAAGATCTTCTTGGGGGCAAGGCCCTCCACTTT

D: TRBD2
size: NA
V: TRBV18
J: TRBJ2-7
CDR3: CASSPQRGAAEEQYF
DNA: TGTGCCAGCTCACCTCAGCGGGGGGCCGCGGAAGAGCAGTACTTC

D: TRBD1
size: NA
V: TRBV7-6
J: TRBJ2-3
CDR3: CASSLVVPGGLRLSDTQYF
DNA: TGTGCCAGCAGCTTAGTTGTCCCAGGGGGCCTCCGTTTATCAGATACGCAGTATTTT

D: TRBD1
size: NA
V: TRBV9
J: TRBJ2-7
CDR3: CASSAGTGDFYEQYF
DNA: TGTGCCAGCAGCGCCGGGACAGGGGATTTTTACGAGCAGTACTTC

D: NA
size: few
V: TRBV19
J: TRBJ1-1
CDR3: CASRQWSTEAFF
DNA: TGTGCCAGTAGGCAGTGGAGCACTGAAGCTTTCTTT

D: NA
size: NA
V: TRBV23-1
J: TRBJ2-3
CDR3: CASSPVGGDTQYF
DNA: TGCGCCAGCAGTCCGGTTGGGGGGGATACGCAGTATTTT

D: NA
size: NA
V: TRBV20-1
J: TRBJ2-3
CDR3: CSASRKSFGDTQYF
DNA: TGCAGTGCTAGTAGGAAGTCATTCGGGGATACGCAGTATTTT

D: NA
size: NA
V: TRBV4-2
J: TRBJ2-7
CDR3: CASSQGILGSYEQYF
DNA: TGTGCCAGCAGCCAAGGTATTTTAGGGAGCTACGAGCAGTACTTC

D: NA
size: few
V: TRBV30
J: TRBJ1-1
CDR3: CAWRADINTEAFF
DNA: TGTGCCTGGAGGGCTGACATTAACACTGAAGCTTTCTTT

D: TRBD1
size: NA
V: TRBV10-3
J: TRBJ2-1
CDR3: CAISEPQGSEGTYNEQFF
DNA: TGTGCCATCAGTGAACCACAGGGGAGTGAGGGCACCTACAATGAGCAGTTCTTC

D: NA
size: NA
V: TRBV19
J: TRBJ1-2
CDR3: CASKLRNYGYTF
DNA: TGTGCCAGTAAGCTGAGAAACTATGGCTACACCTTC

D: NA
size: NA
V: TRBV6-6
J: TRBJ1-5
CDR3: CASSQGGGNQPQHF
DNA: TGTGCCAGCAGTCAGGGAGGGGGTAATCAGCCCCAGCATTTT

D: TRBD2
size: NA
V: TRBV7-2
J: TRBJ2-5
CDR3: CASSLALASGGWETQYF
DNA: TGTGCCAGCAGCTTAGCGCTGGCTAGCGGGGGTTGGGAGACCCAGTACTTC

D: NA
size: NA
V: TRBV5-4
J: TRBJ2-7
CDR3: CASSPTREPYEQYF
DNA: TGTGCCAGCAGCCCCACCCGGGAACCCTACGAGCAGTACTTC

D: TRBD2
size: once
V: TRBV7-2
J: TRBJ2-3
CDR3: CASSLAGTSGGTDTQYF
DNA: TGTGCCAGCAGCTTAGCCGGGACTAGCGGGGGCACAGATACGCAGTATTTT

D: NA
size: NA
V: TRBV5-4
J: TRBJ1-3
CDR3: CASSPGQPGATIYF
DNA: TGTGCCAGCAGCCCCGGACAGCCTGGGGCCACCATATATTTT

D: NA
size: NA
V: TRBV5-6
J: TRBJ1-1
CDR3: CASSVPGHSRDTEAFF
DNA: TGTGCCAGCTCTGTCCCGGGACATTCTAGGGACACTGAAGCTTTCTTT

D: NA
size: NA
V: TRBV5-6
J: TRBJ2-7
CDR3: CASSSTGSSYEQYF
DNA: TGTGCCAGCAGCTCAACAGGTAGCTCCTACGAGCAGTACTTC

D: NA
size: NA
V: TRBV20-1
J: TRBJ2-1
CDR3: CSAARAIQFF
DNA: TGCAGTGCTGCCCGAGCGATCCAGTTCTTC

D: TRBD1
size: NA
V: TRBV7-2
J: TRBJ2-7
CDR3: CASSLVAGGNYEQYF
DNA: TGTGCCAGCAGCTTAGTAGCAGGGGGAAACTACGAGCAGTACTTC

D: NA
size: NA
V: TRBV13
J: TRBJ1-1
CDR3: CASSFYGQPMNTEAFF
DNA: TGTGCCAGCAGCTTTTATGGACAGCCCATGAACACTGAAGCTTTCTTT

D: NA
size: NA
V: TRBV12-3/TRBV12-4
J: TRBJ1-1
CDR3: CASSLVSNTEAFF
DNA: TGTGCCAGCAGTTTAGTTAGTAACACTGAAGCTTTCTTT

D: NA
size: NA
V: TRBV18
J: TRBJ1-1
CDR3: CASSPTTAGMNTEAFF
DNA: TGTGCCAGCTCACCAACGACAGCCGGAATGAACACTGAAGCTTTCTTT

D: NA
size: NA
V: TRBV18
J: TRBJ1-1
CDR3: CASSPPSLDTYTEAFF
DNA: TGTGCCAGCTCACCACCGTCGTTGGACACTTACACTGAAGCTTTCTTT

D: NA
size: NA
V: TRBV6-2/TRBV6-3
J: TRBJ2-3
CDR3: CASSYSGGRPDTQYF
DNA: TGTGCCAGCAGTTACTCGGGTGGCAGGCCCGATACGCAGTATTTT

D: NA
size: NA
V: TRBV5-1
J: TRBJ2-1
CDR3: CASSLPSYEQFF
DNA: TGCGCCAGCAGCTTGCCCTCTTATGAGCAGTTCTTC

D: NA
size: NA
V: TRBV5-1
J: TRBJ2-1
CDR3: CASKGGTGDNEQFF
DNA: TGCGCCAGCAAGGGGGGGACTGGGGACAATGAGCAGTTCTTC

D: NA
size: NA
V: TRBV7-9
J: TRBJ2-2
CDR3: CASSHAGSLTSGELFF
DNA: TGTGCCAGCAGCCACGCGGGTAGTCTAACGTCCGGGGAGCTGTTTTTT

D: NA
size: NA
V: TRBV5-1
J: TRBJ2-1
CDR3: CASSPRAVVAYNEQFF
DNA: TGCGCCAGCAGCCCCAGGGCGGTAGTAGCCTACAATGAGCAGTTCTTC

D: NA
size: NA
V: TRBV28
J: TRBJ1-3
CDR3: CASSRGGSGNTIYF
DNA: TGTGCCAGCAGCCGCGGGGGGTCTGGAAACACCATATATTTT

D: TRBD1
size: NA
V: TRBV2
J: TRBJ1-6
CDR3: CASSRDSGNSPLHF
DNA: TGTGCCAGCAGTCGGGACAGCGGCAATTCACCCCTCCACTTT

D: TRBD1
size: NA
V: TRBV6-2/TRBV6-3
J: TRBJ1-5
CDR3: CASSNRGSQPQHF
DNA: TGTGCCAGCAGTAACAGGGGATCGCAGCCCCAGCATTTT

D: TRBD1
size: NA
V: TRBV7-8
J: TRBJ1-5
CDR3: CASSLRQGAGTQHF
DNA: TGTGCCAGCAGCCTACGACAGGGGGCGGGGACCCAGCATTTT

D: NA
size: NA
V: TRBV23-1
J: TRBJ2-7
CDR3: CASGRQHSYEQYF
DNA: TGCGCCAGCGGCCGACAGCACTCCTACGAGCAGTACTTC

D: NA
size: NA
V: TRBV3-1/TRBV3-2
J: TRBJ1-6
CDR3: CASSQVGGQGNSPLHF
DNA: TGTGCCAGCAGCCAAGTGGGGGGGCAGGGGAATTCACCCCTCCACTTT

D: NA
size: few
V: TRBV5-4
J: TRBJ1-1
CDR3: CASSSRDPPTEAFF
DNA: TGTGCCAGCAGCTCCAGGGATCCACCCACTGAAGCTTTCTTT